This T cell receptor beta chain was sequenced in a study of PD-1 blockade in classical Hodgkin lymphoma. Overall study findings and caveats: Patients were excluded if nivolumab began under 1 year after ASCT (the autologous transplant).

About this clone: What it binds is not known.

V lost 2 bases, J lost 5 bases, and 6 bases lay in between. This CDR3 spans 12 amino acids. Germline V gene sequence: CDR1 SGHTA, CDR2 FQGTGA. Each patient relapsed following autologous stem cell transplantation, and prior brentuximab vedotin exposure differed. Thawed PBMCs were the source of CD8+ T cells, obtained through magnetic negative selection. Here immunoSEQ multiplex PCR was the method, and the copy in TCRdb shows in-frame clones only, minus some. Here the sample spans around 13,000 clones, approximately 80% being singletons. V gene TRBV7-3 combines with J gene TRBJ2-5; D gene uncertain. The sample was CD8+ T cells from blood, taken at baseline. This clonotype was obtained from a human donor with classical Hodgkin lymphoma. The DNA for the CDR3 is TGTGCCAGCAGCTTAGAATGGGAGACCCAGTACTTC. Residues: CASSLEWETQYF. Supplemented by reference TRBV7-3 and TRBJ2-5, the full variable domain reads GAGVSQTPSNKVTEKGKYVELRCDPISGHTALYWYRQSLGQGPEFLIYFQGTGAADDSGLPNDRFFAVRPEGSVSTLKIQRTERGDSAVYLCASSLEWETQYFGPGTRLLVL.